These T cell receptor beta chains were read from a single sample in a study of OX40 agonist ivuxolimab in advanced cancers. Repertoires were generated with immunoSEQ multiplex PCR, while TCRdb's copy carries only in-frame clones and drops some. The sample includes 40,000 to 45,000 clones, 70% to 90% of them seen just once. The starting material was CD4+ or CD8+ T cells sorted from blood, obtained in a trial of the OX40 agonist ivuxolimab. Every receptor here comes from an adult with an advanced solid tumor such as melanoma, head and neck, liver or kidney cancer. The CDR3 runs from the conserved cysteine through the conserved F or W. Each record gives: CDR3 protein, CDR3 DNA, clone size, D gene, J gene, V gene. D genes are given only for firm matches. Size is omitted from some rows. Given values are once, few, many or a class for expanded clones.

CSVEGTGSYNEQFF,TGCAGCGTTGAAGGGACAGGGTCCTACAATGAGCAGTTCTTC,.,TRBD1,TRBJ2-1,TRBV29-1
CAIRGGPGGTEAFF,TGTGCCATACGTGGTGGGCCAGGGGGCACTGAAGCTTTCTTT,.,TRBD1,TRBJ1-1,TRBV2
CASSPWVTEAFF,TGTGCCAGCAGCCCATGGGTAACTGAAGCTTTCTTT,once,.,TRBJ1-1,TRBV7-9
CTSSQEGLAGSPVGEQYF,TGCACCAGCAGCCAAGAGGGACTAGCGGGATCCCCCGTCGGAGAGCAGTACTTC,once,.,TRBJ2-7,TRBV1
CASSVSGGTGTDTQYF,TGTGCCAGCAGTGTCTCTGGGGGTACCGGCACAGATACGCAGTATTTT,.,.,TRBJ2-3,TRBV6-4
CASSFRDRDYEQYF,TGTGCCAGCAGCTTCCGGGACAGAGACTACGAGCAGTACTTC,.,TRBD1,TRBJ2-7,TRBV5-4
CASTLAGTVYGYTF,TGTGCCAGCACCCTTGCCGGGACAGTTTATGGCTACACCTTC,.,TRBD1,TRBJ1-2,TRBV6-1
CASSLMGRGGEQFF,TGCGCCAGCAGCTTGATGGGAAGAGGCGGTGAGCAGTTCTTC,.,.,TRBJ2-1,TRBV5-1
CASSLRQGSERETQYF,TGTGCCAGCAGCCTCCGACAGGGCTCGGAACGGGAGACCCAGTACTTC,once,TRBD1,TRBJ2-5,TRBV13
CASSGGQGKAYEQYF,TGTGCCAGCAGCGGAGGACAGGGTAAGGCCTACGAGCAGTACTTC,.,TRBD1,TRBJ2-7,TRBV9
CSVDDWTLYGYTF,TGCAGCGTTGACGATTGGACATTATATGGCTACACCTTC,.,.,TRBJ1-2,TRBV29-1
CASSQLQGNYEQYF,TGCGCCAGCAGCCAATTACAGGGTAACTACGAGCAGTACTTC,.,.,TRBJ2-7,TRBV4-3
CASGGAGGRGVHEQFF,TGTGCTAGTGGTGGAGCGGGGGGGCGTGGTGTCCATGAGCAGTTCTTC,.,TRBD2,TRBJ2-1,TRBV12-5
CATRLAGGAGEQFF,TGTGCCACCAGACTAGCGGGAGGGGCGGGTGAGCAGTTCTTC,.,TRBD2,TRBJ2-1,TRBV15
CASSPHGDTQYF,TGTGCCAGCAGCCCACATGGAGATACGCAGTATTTT,.,.,TRBJ2-3,TRBV13
CASSLESNQPQHF,TGTGCCAGCAGCTTGGAAAGCAATCAGCCCCAGCATTTT,.,.,TRBJ1-5,TRBV7-6
CASSYSWWSGYEQYF,TGTGCCAGCAGTTACTCGTGGTGGAGCGGCTACGAGCAGTACTTC,.,.,TRBJ2-7,TRBV6-6
CASSQEGHWYQETQYF,TGCGCCAGCAGCCAAGAGGGACACTGGTACCAAGAGACCCAGTACTTC,.,.,TRBJ2-5,TRBV4-3
CASSPSGGQGLYNEQFF,TGTGCCAGCAGTCCTTCGGGGGGCCAAGGGCTGTACAATGAGCAGTTCTTC,once,.,TRBJ2-1,TRBV28
CASSEDGTGDTDTQYF,TGTGCCAGCAGCGAGGACGGGACAGGGGATACAGATACGCAGTATTTT,.,TRBD1,TRBJ2-3,TRBV9
CASSPNFQGDKAFF,TGTGCCAGCAGCCCAAATTTTCAGGGAGATAAAGCTTTCTTT,.,.,TRBJ1-1,TRBV11-2
CASRGLAVVNEQFF,TGTGCCAGCAGGGGACTAGCGGTCGTCAATGAGCAGTTCTTC,.,TRBD2,TRBJ2-1,TRBV27
CASSIDLFGTSYYNEQFF,TGTGCCAGTAGTATAGATCTATTCGGGACTAGTTACTACAATGAGCAGTTCTTC,.,TRBD2,TRBJ2-1,TRBV19
CASSVGSDNSPLHF,TGTGCCAGCAGTGTTGGGAGCGACAATTCACCCCTCCACTTT,medium-sized,.,TRBJ1-6,TRBV6-4
CASSVAGPPGEQYF,TGTGCCAGCAGCGTAGCTGGACCCCCTGGCGAGCAGTACTTC,.,.,TRBJ2-7,TRBV9
CASSESGNNQPQHF,TGTGCCAGCAGTGAATCAGGGAACAATCAGCCCCAGCATTTT,.,.,TRBJ1-5,TRBV25-1
CASSTIQGYEQFF,TGTGCCAGCAGCACCATCCAGGGATATGAGCAGTTCTTC,.,.,TRBJ2-1,TRBV6-5
CASSQASPGQGLANTQYF,TGCGCCAGCAGCCAGGCCTCACCGGGACAGGGCCTCGCAAATACGCAGTATTTT,.,TRBD1,TRBJ2-3,TRBV4-3
CASSISPANEQYF,TGTGCCAGTAGTATCTCCCCAGCAAACGAGCAGTACTTC,.,.,TRBJ2-7,TRBV19
CASSSTAHTNTNYGYTF,TGTGCCAGCAGCTCTACTGCCCACACGAATACTAACTATGGCTACACCTTC,.,.,TRBJ1-2,TRBV7-9
CASSSDTSSYNEQFF,TGTGCCAGCTCATCGGACACGAGCTCCTACAATGAGCAGTTCTTC,.,.,TRBJ2-1,TRBV6-4
CASSSAGVGYEQYF,TGTGCCAGTAGTTCCGCAGGGGTCGGCTACGAGCAGTACTTC,few,.,TRBJ2-7,TRBV19
CSVEALNLRRDTQYF,TGCAGCGTTGAAGCGCTCAATCTAAGGCGGGATACGCAGTATTTT,.,.,TRBJ2-3,TRBV29-1
CASSIGVQGYTEAFF,TGTGCCAGTAGTATAGGGGTACAGGGGTACACTGAAGCTTTCTTT,.,TRBD1,TRBJ1-1,TRBV19
CASSWRTGKNTGELFF,TGTGCCAGCAGCTGGCGGACAGGGAAGAACACCGGGGAGCTGTTTTTT,.,TRBD1,TRBJ2-2,TRBV5-6
CASSLGSVWGTGGYNEQFF,TGTGCCAGCAGCTTAGGGTCGGTCTGGGGGACAGGGGGTTACAATGAGCAGTTCTTC,.,TRBD1,TRBJ2-1,TRBV7-6
CASSLWGRVKETQYF,TGTGCCAGCAGCTTGTGGGGCAGGGTGAAAGAGACCCAGTACTTC,.,.,TRBJ2-5,TRBV5-5
CASSFTGIQLYEQYF,TGTGCCAGCAGCTTCACAGGGATTCAACTGTACGAGCAGTACTTC,.,.,TRBJ2-7,TRBV13
CASSIMGGSETQYF,TGTGCCAGCAGTATTATGGGCGGTTCCGAGACCCAGTACTTC,.,.,TRBJ2-5,TRBV6-5
CASSPQIKGTGDYGYTF,TGTGCCAGCAGCCCCCAAATTAAAGGGACAGGGGACTATGGCTACACCTTC,.,TRBD1,TRBJ1-2,TRBV9
CASSQGAGFDKNIQYF,TGTGCCAGCAGCCAAGGTGCGGGATTCGACAAAAACATTCAGTACTTC,.,.,TRBJ2-4,TRBV4-2
CASIPMGDRYYNEQFF,TGTGCCAGCATCCCGATGGGGGACAGGTATTACAATGAGCAGTTCTTC,once,TRBD1,TRBJ2-1,TRBV9
CASSIGTGGGEPQHF,TGTGCCAGTAGTATAGGGACAGGGGGCGGGGAGCCCCAGCATTTT,.,TRBD1,TRBJ1-5,TRBV19
CASSREVSTEAFF,TGTGCCAGCAGCCGCGAGGTGAGCACTGAAGCTTTCTTT,.,.,TRBJ1-1,TRBV16
CASSGAVYEQYF,TGTGCCAGTTCAGGGGCGGTCTACGAGCAGTACTTC,.,.,TRBJ2-7,TRBV19
CASSEQGSGNTIYF,TGTGCCAGCAGTGAACAGGGCTCTGGAAACACCATATATTTT,.,.,TRBJ1-3,TRBV6-5
CASSIVAGAGNEQFF,TGTGCCAGCAGCATAGTGGCGGGAGCTGGGAATGAGCAGTTCTTC,.,TRBD2,TRBJ2-1,TRBV11-1
CASSLGTGLYEGYEQYF,TGTGCTAGTTCCCTAGGGACAGGGCTTTATGAGGGCTACGAGCAGTACTTC,.,TRBD1,TRBJ2-7,TRBV12-5
CASSESRTGAYEQYF,TGTGCCAGCAGTGAATCTCGGACAGGAGCCTACGAGCAGTACTTC,.,TRBD1,TRBJ2-7,TRBV27
CASTQGRCTGELFF,TGTGCCAGCACGCAGGGTAGGTGCACCGGGGAGCTGTTTTTT,once,.,TRBJ2-2,TRBV6-5
CASSQDRGTNYNEQFF,TGCGCCAGCAGCCAAGATCGGGGGACCAACTACAATGAGCAGTTCTTC,once,.,TRBJ2-1,TRBV4-3
CASIDHREGNQPQHF,TGTGCCAGCATTGACCATAGGGAAGGCAATCAGCCCCAGCATTTT,.,.,TRBJ1-5,TRBV2
CASSQERAENEQYF,TGTGCCAGCAGCCAAGAAAGGGCTGAGAACGAGCAGTACTTC,once,.,TRBJ2-7,TRBV4-2
CASSYSQNSLTDTQYF,TGTGCCAGCAGTTACTCGCAGAATTCACTAACAGATACGCAGTATTTT,.,.,TRBJ2-3,TRBV6-5
CASSLKSEATQYF,TGTGCCAGCAGCTTGAAGAGCGAAGCGACCCAGTACTTC,.,.,TRBJ2-5,TRBV5-4
CASSLDRDREPLHF,TGTGCCAGCAGCTTAGACCGGGACAGGGAACCCCTCCACTTT,.,TRBD1,TRBJ1-6,TRBV13
CASSAGLRPFF,TGTGCCAGCAGCGCGGGACTTAGGCCGTTCTTC,.,.,TRBJ2-1,TRBV7-6
CASPLTPQGTGELFF,TGTGCCAGCCCACTGACCCCCCAGGGCACCGGGGAGCTGTTTTTT,.,.,TRBJ2-2,TRBV27